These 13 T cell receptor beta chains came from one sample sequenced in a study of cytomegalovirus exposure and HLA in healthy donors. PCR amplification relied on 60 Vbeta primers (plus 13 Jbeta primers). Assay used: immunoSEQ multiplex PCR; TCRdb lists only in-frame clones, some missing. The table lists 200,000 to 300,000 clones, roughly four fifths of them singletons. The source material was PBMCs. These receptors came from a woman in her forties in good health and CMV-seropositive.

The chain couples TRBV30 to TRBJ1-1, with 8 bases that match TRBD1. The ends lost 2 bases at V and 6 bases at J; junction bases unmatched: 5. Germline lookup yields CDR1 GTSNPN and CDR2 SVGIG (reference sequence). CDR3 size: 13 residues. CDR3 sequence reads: CAWSPGQGPEAFF. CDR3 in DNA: TGTGCCTGGAGTCCAGGACAGGGCCCTGAAGCTTTCTTT.

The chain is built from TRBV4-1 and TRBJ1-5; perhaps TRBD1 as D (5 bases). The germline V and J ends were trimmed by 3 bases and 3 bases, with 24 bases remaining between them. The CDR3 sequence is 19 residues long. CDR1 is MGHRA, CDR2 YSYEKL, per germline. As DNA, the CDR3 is TGCGCCAGCAGCCAGCTGGTGGGGGAGGGACCGGCCTACAATCAGCCCCAGCATTTT. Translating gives CASSQLVGEGPAYNQPQHF.

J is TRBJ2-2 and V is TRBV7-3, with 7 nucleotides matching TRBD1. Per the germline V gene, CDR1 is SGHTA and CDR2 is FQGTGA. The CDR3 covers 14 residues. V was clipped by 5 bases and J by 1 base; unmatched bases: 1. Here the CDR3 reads CASSRTGNTGELFF. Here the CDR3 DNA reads TGTGCCAGCAGCCGGACAGGGAACACCGGGGAGCTGTTTTTT.

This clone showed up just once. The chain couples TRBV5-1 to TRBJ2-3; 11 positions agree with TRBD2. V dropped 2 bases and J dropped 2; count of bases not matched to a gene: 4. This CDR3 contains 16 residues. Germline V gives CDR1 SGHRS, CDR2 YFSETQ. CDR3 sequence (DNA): TGCGCCAGCAGCTTCACTAGCGGGGGTTTCACAGATACGCAGTATTTT. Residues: CASSFTSGGFTDTQYF. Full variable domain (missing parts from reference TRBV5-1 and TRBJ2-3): KAGVTQTPRYLIKTRGQQVTLSCSPISGHRSVSWYQQTPGQGLQFLFEYFSETQRNKGNFPGRFSGRQFSNSRSEMNVSTLELGDSALYLCASSFTSGGFTDTQYFGPGTRLTVL.

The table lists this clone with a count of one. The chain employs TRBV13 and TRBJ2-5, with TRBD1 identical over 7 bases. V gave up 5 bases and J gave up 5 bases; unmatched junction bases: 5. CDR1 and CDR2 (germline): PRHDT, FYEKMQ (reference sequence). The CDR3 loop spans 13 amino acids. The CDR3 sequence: CASSPGGMETQYF. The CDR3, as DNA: TGTGCCAGCAGCCCAGGGGGAATGGAGACCCAGTACTTC.

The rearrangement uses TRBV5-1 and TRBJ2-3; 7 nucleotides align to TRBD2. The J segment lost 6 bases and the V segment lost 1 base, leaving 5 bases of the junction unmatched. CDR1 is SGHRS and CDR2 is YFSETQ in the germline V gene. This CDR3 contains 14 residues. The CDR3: CASSLSGDPDTQYF. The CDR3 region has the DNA TGCGCCAGCAGCTTGAGCGGGGACCCGGATACGCAGTATTTT.

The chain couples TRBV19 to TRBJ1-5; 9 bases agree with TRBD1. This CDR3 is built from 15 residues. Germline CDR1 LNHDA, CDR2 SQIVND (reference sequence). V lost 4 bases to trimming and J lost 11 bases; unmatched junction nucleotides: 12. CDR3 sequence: CASSKTGGGGGAQHF. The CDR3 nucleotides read TGTGCCAGTAGTAAAACAGGGGGCGGCGGAGGGGCCCAGCATTTT.

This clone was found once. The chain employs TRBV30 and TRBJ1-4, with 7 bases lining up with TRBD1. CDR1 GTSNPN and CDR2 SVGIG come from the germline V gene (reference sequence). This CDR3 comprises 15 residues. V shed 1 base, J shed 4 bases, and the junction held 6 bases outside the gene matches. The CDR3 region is CAWSGRTGDNEKLFF. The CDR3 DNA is TGTGCCTGGAGTGGCCGGACAGGAGATAATGAAAAACTGTTTTTT.

The CDR3 DNA is TGTGCCAGCAGTGAAGGTCGTAATAGCGGGATGGGGAATGAGCAGTTCTTC. Translating it yields CASSEGRNSGMGNEQFF. V usage is TRBV6-1 and J usage is TRBJ2-1; 8 bases match TRBD2. Germline loops: CDR1 MNHNS, CDR2 SASEGT. The CDR3 loop spans 17 amino acids. V lost 1 base to trimming and J lost 7 bases; unmatched junction nucleotides: 12.

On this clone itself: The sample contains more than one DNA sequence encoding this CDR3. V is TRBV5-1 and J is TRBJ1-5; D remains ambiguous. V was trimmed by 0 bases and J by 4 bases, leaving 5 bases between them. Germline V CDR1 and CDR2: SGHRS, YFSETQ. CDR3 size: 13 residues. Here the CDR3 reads CASSLDGNQPQHF. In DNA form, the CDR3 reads TGCGCCAGCAGCTTGGACGGTAATCAGCCCCAGCATTTT.

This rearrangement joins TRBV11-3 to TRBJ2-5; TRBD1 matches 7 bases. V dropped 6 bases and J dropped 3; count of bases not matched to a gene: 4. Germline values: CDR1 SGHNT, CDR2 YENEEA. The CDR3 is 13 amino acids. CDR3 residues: CASSPQGKETQYF. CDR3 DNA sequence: TGTGCCAGCAGTCCACAGGGGAAAGAGACCCAGTACTTC.

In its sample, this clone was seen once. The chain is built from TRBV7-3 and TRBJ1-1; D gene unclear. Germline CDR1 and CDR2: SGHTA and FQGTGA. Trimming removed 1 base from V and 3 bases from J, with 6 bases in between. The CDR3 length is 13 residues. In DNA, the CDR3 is TGTGCCAGCAGCTTAAGGAGGGACACTGAAGCTTTCTTT. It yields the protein CASSLRRDTEAFF.

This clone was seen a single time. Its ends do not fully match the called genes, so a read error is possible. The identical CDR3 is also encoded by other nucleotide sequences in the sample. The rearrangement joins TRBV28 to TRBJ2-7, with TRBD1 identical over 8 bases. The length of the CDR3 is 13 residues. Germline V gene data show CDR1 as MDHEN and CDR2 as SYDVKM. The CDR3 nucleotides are TGCGCCAGCAAAGGGACAGGAACCTACGAGCAGTACTTC. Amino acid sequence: CASKGTGTYEQYF.